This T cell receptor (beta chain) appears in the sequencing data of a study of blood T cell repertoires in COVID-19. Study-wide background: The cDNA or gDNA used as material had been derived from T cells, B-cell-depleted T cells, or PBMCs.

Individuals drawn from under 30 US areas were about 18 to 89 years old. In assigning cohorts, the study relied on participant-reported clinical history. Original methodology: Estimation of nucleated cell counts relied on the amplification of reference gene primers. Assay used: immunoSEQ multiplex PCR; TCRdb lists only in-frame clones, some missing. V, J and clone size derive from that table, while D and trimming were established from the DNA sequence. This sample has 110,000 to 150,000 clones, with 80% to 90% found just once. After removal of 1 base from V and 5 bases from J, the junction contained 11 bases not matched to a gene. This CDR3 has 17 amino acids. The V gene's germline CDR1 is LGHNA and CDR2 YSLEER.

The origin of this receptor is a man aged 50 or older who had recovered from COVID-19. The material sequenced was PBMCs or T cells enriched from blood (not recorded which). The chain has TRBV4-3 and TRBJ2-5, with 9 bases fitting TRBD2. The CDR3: CASSQGRGGGGAETQYF. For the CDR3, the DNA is TGCGCCAGCAGCCAAGGAAGGGGTGGCGGGGGGGCCGAGACCCAGTACTTC.